This T cell receptor beta chain appears in the sequencing data of a study of Ad26.COV2.S vaccination and SARS-CoV-2 variants. Study outcomes and limitations: Using TCR breadth and depth analyses may have led to underestimated total T cell responses.

Regarding treatment: around 19 received Ad26.COV2.S at low or high dose, single or two shots; about 5 received placebo; per-sample allocation not given. Collection of the samples took place on day 63 after the first injection of vaccine or placebo. The table came from immunoSEQ multiplex PCR; TCRdb's copy has only in-frame clones and leaves some out. The sample holds a few hundred thousand clones, about four fifths seen once. Details on this clone: Its antigen is as yet unknown.

The CDR3 loop spans 11 amino acids. Germline V gives CDR1 DFQATT, CDR2 SNEGSKA (reference sequence). V gave up 4 bases and J gave up 9 bases, with 13 bases separating them. The V call is TRBV20-1, the J call TRBJ2-7; TRBD1 is a possible D gene (5 bases). Sequencing was performed on peripheral blood, taken in a trial of Ad26.COV2.S vaccine versus placebo. The receptor was derived from a person aged 18 to 65 who received the Ad26.COV2.S COVID-19 vaccine or a placebo. CDR3 DNA sequence: TGCAGTGCTAAAGGGGTCTACTCGCAGTACTTC. The encoded protein is CSAKGVYSQYF.